This T cell receptor beta chain was retrieved from a study of regulatory T cells in long-lasting Graves disease. For the study at large: Persistent cases were those of Graves' disease that involved over 5 years of antithyroid drugs with positive TSH receptor antibodies.

This clonotype came up many times. This CDR3 contains 14 residues. Germline CDR1 and CDR2: ENHRY and SYGVKD. V was trimmed by 3 bases and J by 7 bases, leaving 12 bases between them. Through Arm-PCR of CDR3 regions and iRepertoire HTBI primers, TCR beta libraries were built. TCRdb passed the multiplex PCR reads through MiXCR, listing each CDR3 protein once. The sample lists around 450,000 distinct CDR3 sequences, about 22% occurring once. The time point was: persistent/refractory GD, antithyroid drugs over 5 years with positive TRAb. With RNA extracted from PBMCs as input, the TCR library was made. Sequencing used peripheral blood mononuclear cells (PBMCs), obtained when the disease was refractory, from a patient treated with antithyroid drugs. The source is a female donor with Graves disease. The chain has TRBV10-3 and TRBJ1-4; TRBD1 might be the D (5 bases). The CDR3 DNA reads as TGTGCCATCAGTGATCGGGAGGGGAGTGAAAAACTGTTTTTT. Translated, it gives CAISDREGSEKLFF.